One and the same sample provided the 15 T cell receptor beta chains below, sequenced in a study of identical twins. Using its own MiXCR run on the 5' RACE reads, TCRdb lists one record per CDR3 protein. Of nearly 900,000 distinct CDR3 sequences listed, around 12% are singletons. This sample was also put to use in a study of yellow fever vaccine responses in identical twins.

The sequenced material came from PBMCs. The receptors derive from a woman younger than 30 in good health.

The chain links TRBV7-2 to TRBJ1-2, with D unresolved. The V end was cut by 1 base, the J end by 4 bases, with 7 bases between. Germline V gene lookup returns CDR1 SGHTA and CDR2 FQGNSA. The CDR3 runs to 13 residues. The CDR3 spells CASSLGAVYGYTF. Written as DNA, the CDR3 is TGTGCCAGCAGCTTAGGTGCCGTCTATGGCTACACCTTC.

This clonotype was counted a few times. The CDR3 is CATSGPGTGDPYEQYF. In DNA form, the CDR3 reads TGTGCCACCAGTGGCCCCGGGACAGGGGACCCCTACGAGCAGTACTTC. V gene TRBV24-1 combines with J gene TRBJ2-7; TRBD1 matches at 10 bases. The CDR3 sequence is 16 residues long. V trimming: 5 bases; J trimming: 2 bases; junction bases outside the gene matches: 8. Looked up from germline, CDR1 is KGHDR and CDR2 is SFDVKD.

This clonotype has just a few counts. The chain joins TRBV6-1 to TRBJ2-4, with TRBD2 as a possible D gene (5 bases). The V gene's germline CDR1 is MNHNS and CDR2 SASEGT. Trimming removed 7 bases at V and 5 bases at J, with 18 bases between. This CDR3 region has 15 residues. CDR3 nucleotide sequence: TGTGCCAGCAAGATGAGGCTAGTCGGGGAAAACATTCAGTACTTC. Translating it yields CASKMRLVGENIQYF.

This clonotype was counted between two and nine times. The rearrangement joins TRBV20-1 to TRBJ2-5; 12 nucleotides align to TRBD2. Trimming at V came to 0 bases and at J to 2 bases, leaving 4 bases not matched to a gene. This CDR3 is built from 16 residues. Germline lookup yields CDR1 DFQATT and CDR2 SNEGSKA (reference sequence). As DNA, the CDR3 is TGCAGTGCTAGAGATGCTAGCGGGGGGGAGCAAGAGACCCAGTACTTC. It codes for CSARDASGGEQETQYF.

The chain has TRBV5-1 and TRBJ2-7, with 13 bases matching TRBD2. CDR3 length equals 15 residues. CDR1 is SGHRS, CDR2 YFSETQ, per germline. V trimming: 2 bases; J trimming: 5 bases; junction bases outside the gene matches: 4. The CDR3 nucleotides read TGCGCCAGCAGCTTTCGACTAGCGGGGGGAGACGAGCAGTACTTC. It encodes CASSFRLAGGDEQYF. The full variable domain, its missing parts supplied by reference TRBV5-1 and TRBJ2-7, is KAGVTQTPRYLIKTRGQQVTLSCSPISGHRSVSWYQQTPGQGLQFLFEYFSETQRNKGNFPGRFSGRQFSNSRSEMNVSTLELGDSALYLCASSFRLAGGDEQYFGPGTRLTVT.

J is TRBJ2-2 and V is TRBV7-6; 12 nucleotides agree with TRBD2. From germline, CDR1 is SGHVS and CDR2 FNYEAQ. With V trimmed by 1 base and J by 0 bases, 3 bases remained unmatched. The CDR3 loop spans 18 amino acids. The chain's CDR3 is CASSLGLAGASNTGELFF. The DNA for the CDR3 is TGTGCCAGCAGCTTAGGACTAGCGGGAGCATCGAACACCGGGGAGCTGTTTTTT.

V usage is TRBV27 and J usage is TRBJ2-7; 7 bases align to TRBD2. In germline, CDR1 is MNHEY, CDR2 SMNVEV (reference sequence). Trimming removed 5 bases from V and 1 base from J; junction bases left unmatched: 8. This CDR3 has 15 amino acids. Here the CDR3 reads CASSVKTSASYEQYF. In DNA, the CDR3 is TGTGCCAGCAGTGTAAAAACTAGCGCATCCTACGAGCAGTACTTC.

The genes are TRBV12-3 or TRBV12-4 and TRBJ2-5; tentative D call: TRBD2 (5 bases). The germline V and J ends were trimmed by 4 bases and 1 base, with 10 bases remaining between them. The length of the CDR3 is 14 residues. CDR3 bases: TGTGCCAGCAGTTCTCCCGGGGTCCAAGAGACCCAGTACTTC. Its protein is CASSSPGVQETQYF.

The chain joins TRBV12-3 or TRBV12-4 to TRBJ2-5, with TRBD1 matching 11 bases. V was pared by 6 bases and J by 2 bases, with 11 bases of the junction left unmatched. The CDR3 length is 17 residues. The CDR3 reads CASSGPGTGGPQETQYF. Here the CDR3 DNA reads TGTGCCAGCAGCGGACCAGGGACAGGGGGTCCTCAAGAGACCCAGTACTTC.

The gene calls are TRBV29-1 and TRBJ2-7, with 12 nucleotides matching TRBD2. CDR3 length: 18 amino acids. Germline CDR1 reads SQVTM; CDR2 reads ANQGSEA. The trim removed 1 base at V and 3 bases at J, leaving 13 bases unmatched. The CDR3 region has the DNA TGCAGCGTTGAAGCTCCGGGCCTAGCGGGAGGGACCGTCTACGAGCAGTACTTC. Its protein is CSVEAPGLAGGTVYEQYF.

The chain employs TRBV12-5 and TRBJ2-1; TRBD1 aligns across 8 bases. The trim removed 7 bases at V and 12 bases at J, leaving 17 bases unmatched. Germline CDR1 is LGHNT and CDR2 is FRNRAP. The CDR3 covers 15 residues. In DNA, the CDR3 is TGTGCTAGTGCCGACGGGACAGGTGCCCCAATGGGGCAGTTCTTC. As protein: CASADGTGAPMGQFF.

This clonotype occurred many times. The chain carries TRBV5-1 and TRBJ2-3, with D possibly matching TRBD2 (6 bases). Between the trimmed V and J ends, which lost 2 bases and 2 bases, there was a span of 12 bases. The CDR3 consists of 15 residues. Germline CDR1 is SGHRS and CDR2 is YFSETQ. The CDR3 region has the DNA TGCGCCAGCAGCTTCATCTCGGGGGACACAGATACGCAGTATTTT. Its protein product is CASSFISGDTDTQYF.

The chain couples TRBV29-1 to TRBJ2-1, with D perhaps assigned TRBD1 or TRBD2 (5 bases each). CDR1 and CDR2 from the germline V gene are SQVTM and ANQGSEA. V was cut by 7 bases and J by 5 bases, with 6 bases left in between. CDR3 length: 10 amino acids. The CDR3 region has the DNA TGCAGCGGAGGGGACAATGAGCAGTTCTTC. Its translation is CSGGDNEQFF.

This chain links TRBV12-3 or TRBV12-4 with TRBJ2-1; D uncertain. The CDR3 length is 16 residues. V lost 0 bases, J lost 3 bases, and 12 bases lay in between. The CDR3 region is CASSLAGFKGYNEQFF. The CDR3 nucleotides read TGTGCCAGCAGTTTAGCGGGGTTTAAGGGCTACAATGAGCAGTTCTTC.

This clonotype turned up a few times. The chain recombines TRBV20-1 with TRBJ2-1, with a possible D match to TRBD2 (6 bases). V lost 6 bases and J 0 bases, leaving 15 bases between the germline ends. The CDR3 totals 15 residues. Germline assignment: CDR1 DFQATT and CDR2 SNEGSKA (reference sequence). This CDR3 reads CSAVPAGRSYNEQFF. CDR3 nucleotides: TGCAGTGCAGTGCCTGCGGGGCGCTCCTACAATGAGCAGTTCTTC.